Detailed here is one T cell receptor (beta chain). Its antigen is unidentified. V was trimmed by 11 bases and J by 10 bases, leaving 11 bases between them. The CDR3 sequence is 9 residues long. Germline V gene lookup returns CDR1 WNHNN and CDR2 SYGVQD (reference sequence). The sample belongs to a study of CD8+CD57+ T cells in acquired aplastic anemia. In the study overall: Across the sorted CD4+ and CD8+ cells, DNA amounts averaged about 3 ug.

TCR beta VDJ combinations and CDR3 sequences were profiled from genomic DNA. One entry per CDR3 protein results from TCRdb running MiXCR on the reads. The sample shows hundreds of thousands of distinct CDR3 sequences, more than 25% of them seen only once. Before being chosen for sequencing, patients had shown CD8+CD57+ cell expansion by flow cytometry. The blood sampling took place in patients who had so far received no therapy. General study results and limits: Patients and controls were not found to differ significantly in CD8+ Simpson's diversity. The number of CD8+ CDR3 sequences shared by patients and controls was around 30.

The genes are TRBV10-1 and TRBJ1-1; no clear D. Source material: sorted CD4+, CD8+, or CD8+CD57+ T cells (not recorded which) from PBMCs. The TCR comes from a human donor with aplastic anemia. Written as DNA, the CDR3 is TGCGCCCGCAAGCTCGGAGCTTTCTTT. Protein product: CARKLGAFF.